The following is a T cell receptor beta chain sequence with its context. Its specificity is not known. The record originates from a study of T cell repertoires in cytomegalovirus infection. Background on the study: CMV infection together with matching HLA type was indicated by public TCR beta signatures.

MiXCR was run by TCRdb on the reads, yielding one entry per CDR3 protein. The data contain approximately 1,000,000 distinct CDR3 sequences, around 32% of them seen just once; the ten biggest clones take up more than 12%. This TCR was recovered from a human donor in good health (CMV status not recorded). Some clones in this sample may be carry-over from other donors' samples. The specimen was cultured CD8+ T cells from PBMCs, collected from culture after CMV antigen stimulation.

DNA for the CDR3: TGTGCCACCAGCACATTCCCGGGACTATTACCGTGGGTATATAATGAGCAGTTCTTC. Protein sequence: CATSTFPGLLPWVYNEQFF. The chain employs TRBV15 and TRBJ2-1, with 7 bases fitting TRBD2. The V gene end was trimmed by 4 bases and the J gene end by 7 bases; junction bases not matched to a gene: 22. Germline CDR1 is LNHNV and CDR2 is YYDKDF (reference sequence). This CDR3 comprises 19 residues.